This T cell receptor beta chain is from a study of regulatory T cells in long-lasting Graves disease. General study points: Persistent Graves' patients showed less TCR diversity than newly diagnosed ones. There was favoring of TRBV28, TRBJ1-2 and TRBJ2-5 in persistent disease. Those with persistent disease had in common more public clonotypes (2,741) than new patients (approximately 920). A limited number of samples was an acknowledged limitation.

The ends lost 6 bases at V and 5 bases at J; junction bases unmatched: 4. The CDR3 covers 14 residues. From germline, CDR1 is SNHLY and CDR2 FYNNEI. This clonotype has a count of ten or more. Its antigen is currently unknown. Arm-PCR of CDR3 regions and iRepertoire HTBI primers were used to build TCR beta libraries. Via MiXCR, TCRdb re-called the multiplex PCR reads, giving one row per CDR3 protein. The sample carries fewer than 350,000 distinct CDR3 sequences, 18% recorded once. Time point denoted: newly diagnosed GD, antithyroid drugs for less than 3 months. Isolated PBMC RNA provided the starting material for the TCR library.

The rearrangement joins TRBV2 to TRBJ2-2; 9 nucleotides align to TRBD1. This clonotype was obtained from a female donor with Graves disease. This specimen consisted of peripheral blood mononuclear cells (PBMCs), obtained at new diagnosis, from a patient treated with antithyroid drugs. The CDR3 bases are TGTGCCAGCAGCTGGGACAGGGTTACCGGGGAGCTGTTTTTT. Protein sequence: CASSWDRVTGELFF.